Below are 19 T cell receptor beta chains sequenced from a single sample in a study of blood T cell repertoires in COVID-19 (dated by TCRdb to about 2020). Receptors were amplified or captured by the immunoSEQ multiplex PCR assay. Held by TCRdb, this immuneACCESS table contains in-frame sequences only and omits some clones. Under half of the omission traces to an unresolved V gene where checked; the cause of the rest is unknown. A total of about 190,000 clones appear in this sample, around 90% of them only once. 6.7% of the sample is held by the ten biggest clonotypes. The sample consisted of peripheral blood. The receptors come from a man aged 40-50 years with acute or convalescent COVID-19.

The J gene is TRBJ1-6, the V gene TRBV9, with TRBD1 as a possible D gene (6 bases). The CDR3 runs 16 residues. V was pared by 2 bases and J by 7 bases, with 16 bases between. Germline V gene sequence: CDR1 SGDLS, CDR2 YYNGEE. In DNA form, the CDR3 reads TGTGCCAGCAGCGTTAGAGGGGGGGGCGGGAATTCACCCCTCCACTTT. Its protein product is CASSVRGGGGNSPLHF.

The gene calls are TRBV5-1 and TRBJ2-3, with D uncertain. The CDR3 has 15 amino acids. With 0 bases removed from V and 2 bases from J, the gap between germline ends came to 10 bases. Germline CDR1 reads SGHRS; CDR2 reads YFSETQ. The CDR3 DNA is TGCGCCAGCAGCTTGGAATCTCACTACACAGATACGCAGTATTTT. Translated, it gives CASSLESHYTDTQYF.

The gene calls are TRBV14 and TRBJ1-4; D is ambiguous. Trimming took off 1 base at V and 0 bases at J, with 9 bases between the two ends. Germline V gives CDR1 SGHDN, CDR2 FVKESK. This CDR3 has 16 amino acids. CDR3 sequence reads: CASSQVAPATNEKLFF. The CDR3 DNA is TGTGCCAGCAGCCAAGTGGCCCCCGCAACTAATGAAAAACTGTTTTTT.

V and J are TRBV28 and TRBJ2-7; 9 positions match TRBD1. Trimming cost V 5 bases and J 6 bases; bases outside gene matches: 11. CDR1 MDHEN and CDR2 SYDVKM come from the germline V gene. The CDR3 runs to 15 residues. The CDR3 region has the DNA TGTGCCAGCAGTACTCCCGGGACAGGGATGGGCGAGCAGTACTTC. It translates to CASSTPGTGMGEQYF.

The genes are TRBV5-1 and TRBJ2-7; D might be TRBD1 (6 bases). The germline V and J ends were trimmed by 1 base and 2 bases, with 19 bases remaining between them. Germline V lookup: CDR1 SGHRS, CDR2 YFSETQ. The CDR3 runs to 17 residues. The CDR3 sequence: CASSLKPPNDRTYEQYF. The CDR3 DNA reads as TGCGCCAGCAGCTTGAAACCTCCTAATGACAGGACCTACGAGCAGTACTTC.

The chain combines TRBV14 with TRBJ2-1; 7 nucleotides agree with TRBD2. This CDR3 region has 15 residues. Germline V gives CDR1 SGHDN, CDR2 FVKESK. Trimming cost V 6 bases and J 4 bases; bases outside gene matches: 9. CDR3 sequence (DNA): TGTGCCAGCAGGCTCGGGACGGGGGGTTACAATGAGCAGTTCTTC. It yields the protein CASRLGTGGYNEQFF. Combining the CDR3 with reference TRBV14 and TRBJ2-1 gives the whole variable domain EAGVTQFPSHSVIEKGQTVTLRCDPISGHDNLYWYRRVMGKEIKFLLHFVKESKQDESGMPNNRFLAERTGGTYSTLKVQPAELEDSGVYFCASRLGTGGYNEQFFGPGTRLTVL.

J is TRBJ2-3 and V is TRBV7-6; 7 positions agree with TRBD2. Germline trimming cut 2 bases from V and 1 base from J; bases unmatched to any gene: 24. CDR3 length: 22 amino acids. The germline V gene encodes CDR1 SGHVS and CDR2 FNYEAQ. The CDR3 DNA reads TGTGCCAGCAGCTTAAAGCCCGCTCTCCGACGGGGGGATAAATATCGCACAGATACGCAGTATTTT. Amino acid sequence: CASSLKPALRRGDKYRTDTQYF.

The chain is built from TRBV5-1 and TRBJ2-4; 9 nucleotides match TRBD1. CDR1 SGHRS and CDR2 YFSETQ come from the germline V gene. V lost 3 bases, J lost 5 bases, and 6 bases stayed unmatched. The CDR3 has 15 residues. This CDR3 reads CASSSLGQGQNIQYF. The CDR3 bases are TGCGCCAGCAGCTCCCTGGGACAGGGCCAAAACATTCAGTACTTC.

This clone was detected once. The chain employs TRBV7-9 and TRBJ2-7, with 7 bases lining up with TRBD1. The CDR3 is made up of 17 amino acids. V gave up 2 bases and J gave up 3 bases; unmatched junction bases: 13. Germline loops: CDR1 SEHNR, CDR2 FQNEAQ (reference sequence). The CDR3, as DNA: TGTGCCAGCAGCTTATGGACAGGCAAACCGCTTAGCTACGAGCAGTACTTC. This translates into CASSLWTGKPLSYEQYF. The full variable domain, in which reference TRBV7-9 and TRBJ2-7 provide the parts outside the CDR3, is DTGVSQNPRHKITKRGQNVTFRCDPISEHNRLYWYRQTLGQGPEFLTYFQNEAQLEKSRLLSDRFSAERPKGSFSTLEIQRTEQGDSAMYLCASSLWTGKPLSYEQYFGPGTRLTVT.

This chain joins TRBV27 and TRBJ2-1; TRBD1 is a possible D gene (6 bases). Germline CDR1 MNHEY, CDR2 SMNVEV (reference sequence). The V end was cut by 4 bases, the J end by 2 bases, with 12 bases between. CDR3 length: 15 amino acids. The DNA for the CDR3 is TGTGCCAGCAGTTCGTGGACAGAACCCTACAATGAGCAGTTCTTC. Translation gives CASSSWTEPYNEQFF.

J is TRBJ1-3 and V is TRBV3-1 (or the pseudogene TRBV3-2), with a possible D match to TRBD1 (5 bases). The CDR3 length is 15 residues. Trimming left V 4 bases short and J 2 bases short, with 12 bases between. Germline V gene sequence: CDR1 LGHDT, CDR2 YNNKEL (reference sequence). The CDR3 region has the DNA TGTGCCAGCAGCCCGCGCAGGGAGGCTGGAAACACCATATATTTT. Protein sequence: CASSPRREAGNTIYF.

The chain combines TRBV9 with TRBJ1-6, with TRBD1 matching 10 bases. Germline assignment: CDR1 SGDLS and CDR2 YYNGEE. This CDR3 region has 14 residues. With V trimmed by 4 bases and J by 10 bases, 5 bases remained unmatched. Here the CDR3 reads CASSPGQGFSPLHF. CDR3 bases: TGTGCCAGCAGCCCGGGACAGGGGTTCTCACCCCTCCACTTT.

DNA of the CDR3: TGTGCCAGCAGTGAAGCCGGTGAGGTGCGACAGGGCTTTGGCTACGAGCAGTACTTC. Protein: CASSEAGEVRQGFGYEQYF. The chain couples TRBV6-1 to TRBJ2-7; TRBD1 matches 7 bases. Germline V lookup: CDR1 MNHNS, CDR2 SASEGT. V lost 0 bases to trimming and J lost 3 bases; unmatched junction nucleotides: 17. The CDR3 extends over 19 amino acids.

The chain uses TRBV24-1 and TRBJ1-2, with 10 positions matching TRBD1. Looked up from germline, CDR1 is KGHDR and CDR2 is SFDVKD. V lost 0 bases, J lost 8 bases, and 8 bases stayed unmatched. CDR3 length: 16 amino acids. The CDR3 reads CATSDLDGTGEQGYTF. CDR3 nucleotides: TGTGCCACCAGTGATTTGGACGGGACAGGGGAACAGGGCTACACCTTC.

This clone was recorded only once. The chain employs TRBV7-2 and TRBJ2-4; possible D gene TRBD1, 5 bases. Trimming shortened V by 5 bases and J by 6 bases, and 11 bases separated the two germline ends. This CDR3 comprises 13 residues. Looked up from germline, CDR1 is SGHTA and CDR2 is FQGNSA. Here the CDR3 reads CASSIQRGNIQYF. CDR3 nucleotide sequence: TGTGCCAGCAGCATCCAAAGGGGAAACATTCAGTACTTC. Together with reference TRBV7-2 and TRBJ2-4, the CDR3 gives the full variable domain: GAGVSQSPSNKVTEKGKDVELRCDPISGHTALYWYRQSLGQGLEFLIYFQGNSAPDKSGLPSDRFSAERTGGSVSTLTIQRTQQEDSAVYLCASSIQRGNIQYFGAGTRLSVL.

This chain uses TRBV24-1 with TRBJ2-1; 8 bases are shared with TRBD2. The germline gives CDR1 KGHDR, CDR2 SFDVKD. The junction had 5 bases not matched to a gene; V was cut back by 3 bases and J by 8 bases. There are 14 residues in the CDR3. The DNA of the CDR3 is TGTGCCACCAGTGATGCGGGGGGCCCCCATGAGCAGTTCTTC. This sequence encodes CATSDAGGPHEQFF.

V is TRBV19 and J is TRBJ1-5; no definite D call. The V end was cut by 5 bases, the J end by 2 bases, with 10 bases between. In germline, CDR1 is LNHDA, CDR2 SQIVND (reference sequence). This CDR3 region has 14 residues. The CDR3 region is CASSGSGGNQPQHF. CDR3 sequence (DNA): TGTGCCAGTAGTGGCAGCGGTGGCAATCAGCCCCAGCATTTT.

The V gene is TRBV30, the J gene TRBJ2-3, with TRBD2 matching over 9 bases. This CDR3 comprises 15 residues. Looked up from germline, CDR1 is GTSNPN and CDR2 is SVGIG (reference sequence). Losses at the gene ends were 5 bases for V and 3 bases for J; bases not matched to a gene: 9. CDR3 residues: CAWGLSGGQTDTQYF. The CDR3 DNA reads as TGTGCCTGGGGACTCAGCGGGGGGCAGACAGATACGCAGTATTTT.

As DNA, the CDR3 is TGCAGCGTTGAGAGGGAGCGGGGGGGAATTACAGATACGCAGTATTTT. Its protein product is CSVERERGGITDTQYF. This chain links TRBV29-1 with TRBJ2-3; 10 bases map to TRBD2. The CDR3 contains 16 residues. The V gene end was trimmed by 3 bases and the J gene end by 3 bases; junction bases not matched to a gene: 9. The germline V gene encodes CDR1 SQVTM and CDR2 ANQGSEA.